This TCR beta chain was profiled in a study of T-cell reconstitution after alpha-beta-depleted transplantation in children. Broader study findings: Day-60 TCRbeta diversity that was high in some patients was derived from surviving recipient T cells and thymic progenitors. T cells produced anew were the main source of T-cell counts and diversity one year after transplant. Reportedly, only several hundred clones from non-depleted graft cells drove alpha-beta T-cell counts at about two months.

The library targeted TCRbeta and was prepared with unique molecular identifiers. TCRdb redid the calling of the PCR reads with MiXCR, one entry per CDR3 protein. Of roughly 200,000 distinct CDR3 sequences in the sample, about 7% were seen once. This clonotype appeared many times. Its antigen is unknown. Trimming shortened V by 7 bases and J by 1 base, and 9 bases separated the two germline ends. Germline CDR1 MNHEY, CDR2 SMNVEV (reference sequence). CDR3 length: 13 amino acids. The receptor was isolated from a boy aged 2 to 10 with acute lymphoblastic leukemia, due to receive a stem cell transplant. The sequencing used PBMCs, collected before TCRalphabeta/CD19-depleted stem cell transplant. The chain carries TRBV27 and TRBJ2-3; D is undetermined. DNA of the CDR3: TGTGCCAGCATCCGGACGGGCACAGATACGCAGTATTTT. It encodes CASIRTGTDTQYF.